These 7 T cell receptor beta chains were all obtained from the same sample, sequenced in a study of blood T cell repertoires in COVID-19. Assay used: immunoSEQ multiplex PCR; TCRdb lists only in-frame clones, some missing. In the table there are a few hundred thousand clones, 65% to 85% of which are singletons. Source material: peripheral blood. Every receptor here comes from a woman under 40 who had recovered from COVID-19.

This clone was seen only a few times. The chain is built from TRBV30 and TRBJ1-1, with unresolved D. The CDR3 runs 11 residues. Germline-derived CDR1 and CDR2 are GTSNPN and SVGIG (reference sequence). Trimming shortened V by 4 bases and J by 4 bases, and 7 bases separated the two germline ends. CDR3 nucleotides: TGTGCCTGGACAGGATCCACTGAAGCTTTCTTT. Amino acids: CAWTGSTEAFF.

This clone was seen a single time. The V gene is TRBV3-1 (or the pseudogene TRBV3-2), the J gene TRBJ2-7, with TRBD2 matching over 11 bases. The CDR3 spans 15 residues. J gave up 1 base and V 3 bases, and 2 bases lay outside the gene matches. Germline CDR1 reads LGHDT; CDR2 reads YNNKEL (reference sequence). This chain's CDR3 is CASSHGTSGSYEQYF. CDR3 nucleotide sequence: TGTGCCAGCAGCCATGGGACTAGCGGTTCCTACGAGCAGTACTTC.

This clone has a single count. The chain couples TRBV9 to TRBJ1-4; 7 nucleotides agree with TRBD1. After removal of 3 bases from V and 5 bases from J, the junction contained 7 bases not matched to a gene. The CDR3 covers 15 residues. Germline CDR1 reads SGDLS; CDR2 reads YYNGEE. CDR3 residues: CASSADRAGNEKLFF. The CDR3 DNA follows: TGTGCCAGCAGCGCCGACAGGGCGGGCAATGAAAAACTGTTTTTT.

This clone turned up a few times. This sequence joins TRBV30 and TRBJ2-5, with unresolved D. The CDR3 consists of 14 residues. The germline V gene has CDR1 GTSNPN and CDR2 SVGIG (reference sequence). The ends were cut back, 4 bases at V and 4 bases at J, with 16 bases in the middle. CDR3 nucleotides: TGTGCCTGGACCACGAAATTAACCGGAGAGACCCAGTACTTC. Amino acids: CAWTTKLTGETQYF.

This rearrangement joins TRBV9 to TRBJ2-1; D uncertain. V gave up 0 bases and J gave up 12 bases, with 10 bases separating them. This CDR3 has 12 amino acids. Looked up from germline, CDR1 is SGDLS and CDR2 is YYNGEE. DNA for the CDR3: TGTGCCAGCAGCGTAGGTTCCCGAGGGCAGTTCTTC. This gives the protein CASSVGSRGQFF.

The table lists this clone with many counts. Other DNA sequences from this sample encode an identical CDR3 as well. The CDR3 here is CASSSDRGGIQYF. The CDR3 nucleotides read TGTGCCAGCAGCTCGGACAGGGGCGGCATTCAGTACTTC. The chain recombines TRBV6-5 with TRBJ2-4; 9 nucleotides agree with TRBD1. CDR3 length: 13 amino acids. Germline values: CDR1 MNHEY, CDR2 SVGAGI. V shed 6 bases and J 9 bases; nucleotides not matched to a gene: 6.

V and J are TRBV11-3 and TRBJ2-1; TRBD2 agrees at 8 bases. This CDR3 contains 13 residues. The ends lost 5 bases at V and 9 bases at J; junction bases unmatched: 6. From germline, CDR1 is SGHNT and CDR2 YENEEA. The CDR3 spells CASSPGRAGEQFF. The CDR3 nucleotides read TGTGCCAGCAGCCCCGGGAGGGCAGGTGAGCAGTTCTTC.